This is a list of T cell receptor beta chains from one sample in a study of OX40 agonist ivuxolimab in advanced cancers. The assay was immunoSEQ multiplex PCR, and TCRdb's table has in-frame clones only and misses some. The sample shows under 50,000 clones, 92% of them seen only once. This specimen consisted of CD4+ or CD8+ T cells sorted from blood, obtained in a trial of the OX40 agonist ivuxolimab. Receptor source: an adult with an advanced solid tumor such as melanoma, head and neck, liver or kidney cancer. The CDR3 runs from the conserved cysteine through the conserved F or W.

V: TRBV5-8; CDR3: CASSLPRGADKETQYF
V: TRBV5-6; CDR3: CASSLVGPRGYTF
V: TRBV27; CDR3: CASRGSGANVLTF
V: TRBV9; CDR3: CASSVGTENTGELFF
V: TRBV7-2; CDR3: CASSPLSGRVGEQYF
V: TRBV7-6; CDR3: CASSLGGGSYNEQFF
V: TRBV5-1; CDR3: CASSLGGTDYEQYF
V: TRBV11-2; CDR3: CASSFSLGGITDTQYF
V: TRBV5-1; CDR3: CASSFTSGGYNEQFF
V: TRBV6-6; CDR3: CASRIEESGYTF